The 26 T cell receptor beta chains listed next were all sequenced from one sample in a study of Ad26.COV2.S vaccination and SARS-CoV-2 variants. Treatment in this sample: around 19 received Ad26.COV2.S at low or high dose, single or two shots; a few received placebo; per-sample allocation not given. Samples analyzed were those drawn on day 63 after the first vaccine or placebo injection. The repertoire was sequenced with immunoSEQ multiplex PCR; TCRdb's copy has only in-frame clones and lacks some. The sample has about 350,000 clones, 75% to 90% seen once. The sequencing used peripheral blood, collected in a trial of Ad26.COV2.S vaccine versus placebo. The source is a person aged 18-60 years who received the Ad26.COV2.S COVID-19 vaccine or a placebo.

V is TRBV28 and J is TRBJ2-1; D is possibly TRBD2 (6 bases). There are 14 residues in the CDR3. Germline lookup yields CDR1 MDHEN and CDR2 SYDVKM. Trimming cost V 3 bases and J 3 bases, with 9 bases left between them. The CDR3 spells CASSFRGLYNEQFF. The CDR3 nucleotides are TGTGCCAGCAGTTTTCGGGGACTCTACAATGAGCAGTTCTTC.

The chain joins TRBV28 to TRBJ2-7; 9 bases fit TRBD1. Per the germline V gene, CDR1 is MDHEN and CDR2 is SYDVKM. This CDR3 has 14 amino acids. Trimming at V came to 7 bases and at J to 5 bases, leaving 9 bases not matched to a gene. The CDR3 reads CASKMGQGRNEQYF. DNA for the CDR3: TGTGCCAGCAAGATGGGACAGGGTAGGAACGAGCAGTACTTC.

V usage is TRBV24-1 and J usage is TRBJ2-1; TRBD2 agrees at 11 bases. Losses at the gene ends were 1 base for V and 8 bases for J; bases not matched to a gene: 12. CDR3 length: 18 amino acids. The V gene's germline CDR1 is KGHDR and CDR2 SFDVKD. The CDR3 DNA follows: TGTGCCACCAGTGATTTTCGGTCCACTAGCGGGAGTTTGTATGAGCAGTTCTTC. Protein sequence: CATSDFRSTSGSLYEQFF.

The chain's CDR3 is CASSQEEGTTVDTEAFF. The DNA of the CDR3 is TGTGCCAGCAGCCAAGAGGAGGGGACTACTGTGGACACTGAAGCTTTCTTT. The chain couples TRBV14 to TRBJ1-1, with a weak D call TRBD1 (5 bases). Germline loops: CDR1 SGHDN, CDR2 FVKESK. Trimming stripped 0 bases from V and 3 bases from J, with 17 bases between. CDR3 length: 17 residues. Full variable domain (remainder filled in from reference TRBV14 and TRBJ1-1): EAGVTQFPSHSVIEKGQTVTLRCDPISGHDNLYWYRRVMGKEIKFLLHFVKESKQDESGMPNNRFLAERTGGTYSTLKVQPAELEDSGVYFCASSQEEGTTVDTEAFFGQGTRLTVV.

V and J are TRBV11-2 and TRBJ2-5; D not certain. The CDR3 has 13 residues. The V end was cut by 1 base, the J end by 4 bases, with 7 bases between. From germline, CDR1 is SGHAT and CDR2 FQNNGV. The CDR3 region is CASSLAGSETQYF. CDR3 DNA sequence: TGTGCCAGCAGCTTAGCGGGCTCAGAGACCCAGTACTTC.

This rearrangement joins TRBV3-1 (or the pseudogene TRBV3-2) to TRBJ1-5, with D perhaps matching TRBD1 (5 bases). The germline gives CDR1 LGHDT, CDR2 YNNKEL (reference sequence). Trimming took off 1 base at V and 2 bases at J, with 12 bases between the two ends. CDR3 length equals 16 residues. CDR3 protein: CASSQGSGLGNQPQHF. In DNA, the CDR3 is TGTGCCAGCAGCCAAGGCTCAGGGTTAGGCAATCAGCCCCAGCATTTT.

There are a few counts of this clone. The J gene is TRBJ1-1, the V gene TRBV28; D uncertain. The germline V gene has CDR1 MDHEN and CDR2 SYDVKM. The CDR3 covers 14 residues. The germline V and J ends were trimmed by 3 bases and 5 bases, with 13 bases remaining between them. CDR3 residues: CASSLAGRRTEAFF. In nucleotides, the CDR3 is TGTGCCAGCAGTTTGGCTGGGAGACGGACTGAAGCTTTCTTT. The full variable domain, its missing parts supplied by reference TRBV28 and TRBJ1-1, is DVKVTQSSRYLVKRTGEKVFLECVQDMDHENMFWYRQDPGLGLRLIYFSYDVKMKEKGDIPEGYSVSREKKERFSLILESASTNQTSMYLCASSLAGRRTEAFFGQGTRLTVV.

The rearrangement joins TRBV11-2 to TRBJ1-1, with D possibly matching TRBD1 (5 bases). Trimming shortened V by 6 bases and J by 10 bases, and 21 bases separated the two germline ends. From germline, CDR1 is SGHAT and CDR2 FQNNGV. CDR3 length equals 14 residues. The DNA for the CDR3 is TGTGCCAGCAGTTTACAGGTATCCTCTAGCGGAGCTTTCTTT. Residues: CASSLQVSSSGAFF.

V usage is TRBV3-1 (or the pseudogene TRBV3-2) and J usage is TRBJ1-5; 8 bases match TRBD1. The CDR3 consists of 13 residues. Germline V gives CDR1 LGHDT, CDR2 YNNKEL (reference sequence). With 9 bases clipped from V and 4 bases from J, the junction kept 5 bases outside the gene matches. CDR3 in DNA: TGTGCCAGTGGAAGACAGGGGAATCAGCCCCAGCATTTT. Translating gives CASGRQGNQPQHF.

The V and J genes are TRBV20-1 and TRBJ1-4; D gene unclear. The CDR3 sequence is 15 residues long. Germline V gene data show CDR1 as DFQATT and CDR2 as SNEGSKA (reference sequence). V lost 3 bases, J lost 4 bases, and 15 bases lay in between. CDR3 nucleotide sequence: TGCAGTGCTAGTCCCTCCAGGACCGTTAATGAAAAACTGTTTTTT. It translates to CSASPSRTVNEKLFF.

CDR3 residues: CASSFTASGSYEQYF. DNA for the CDR3: TGCGCCAGCAGTTTCACGGCTAGCGGGAGCTACGAGCAGTACTTC. V usage is TRBV5-1 and J usage is TRBJ2-7, with 10 bases that match TRBD2. This CDR3 is 15 amino acids long. Germline V gene lookup returns CDR1 SGHRS and CDR2 YFSETQ. The trim removed 5 bases at V and 3 bases at J, leaving 8 bases unmatched.

The chain has TRBV19 and TRBJ2-3; D remains unclear. The CDR3 has 14 amino acids. The V gene's germline CDR1 is LNHDA and CDR2 SQIVND (reference sequence). V gave up 1 base and J gave up 4 bases, with 9 bases separating them. The CDR3 is CASSIVGRPDTQYF. As DNA, the CDR3 is TGTGCCAGTAGTATAGTTGGCAGGCCAGATACGCAGTATTTT.

The chain uses TRBV6-6 and TRBJ1-2; weak D call: TRBD1 (5 bases). The CDR3 loop spans 15 amino acids. From germline, CDR1 is MNHNY and CDR2 SVGAGI (reference sequence). Trimming removed 1 base at V and 6 bases at J, with 15 bases between. CDR3 coding DNA: TGTGCCAGCAGTTACTATGTCAGGGAAGTTCATGGCTACACCTTC. It yields the protein CASSYYVREVHGYTF.

Regarding this clone: A junction end diverges from the germline sequence, so it may reflect a read error. The chain carries TRBV7-7 and TRBJ1-3, with 10 bases that match TRBD1. This CDR3 spans 20 amino acids. CDR1 and CDR2 (germline): SSHAT, FNYEAQ (reference sequence). The CDR3 sequence: CASSLGPRLDRGQFGNTIYF. The CDR3, as DNA: TGTGCTAGCAGCTTAGGACCTCGCCTAGACAGGGGGCAATTCGGAAACACCATATATTTT.

The chain uses TRBV21-1 and TRBJ1-5. TRBV21-1 is deemed a pseudogene. The CDR3 extends over 10 amino acids. The CDR3 spells CASSKEPQHF. The CDR3 nucleotides read TGTGCCAGCAGCAAAGAGCCCCAGCATTTT.

This clone has only one observation. The chain recombines TRBV6-6 with TRBJ2-7; a possible D gene is TRBD1 (6 bases). The CDR3 covers 13 residues. Looked up from germline, CDR1 is MNHNY and CDR2 is SVGAGI (reference sequence). Trimming cost V 5 bases and J 2 bases, with 10 bases left between them. This chain's CDR3 is CASSPRTAYEQYF. The CDR3 bases are TGTGCCAGCAGTCCCCGGACAGCCTACGAGCAGTACTTC.

The V gene is TRBV19, the J gene TRBJ1-5; no definite D call. This CDR3 is built from 12 residues. The V end lost 6 bases, the J end lost 9 bases, and 12 bases lay between the germline ends. Germline V gives CDR1 LNHDA, CDR2 SQIVND (reference sequence). The CDR3 is CASSRPDWPQHF. CDR3 DNA: TGTGCCAGTAGCAGGCCAGATTGGCCCCAGCATTTT.

CDR3 DNA: TGTGCCAGCAGGAAGGGGGCAGGGGAAGAGACCCAGTACTTC. Its translation: CASRKGAGEETQYF. This rearrangement joins TRBV9 to TRBJ2-5; 7 nucleotides agree with TRBD1. Germline assignment: CDR1 SGDLS and CDR2 YYNGEE. This CDR3 contains 14 residues. The J segment lost 3 bases and the V segment lost 5 bases, leaving 7 bases of the junction unmatched.

The rearrangement links TRBV19 to TRBJ2-1, with a possible D match to TRBD2 (6 bases). Germline loops: CDR1 LNHDA, CDR2 SQIVND (reference sequence). This CDR3 is 15 amino acids long. V lost 6 bases to trimming and J lost 9 bases, with 21 bases between them. The chain's CDR3 is CASSVSLGRRGEQFF. Here the CDR3 DNA reads TGTGCCAGTAGCGTCTCGTTAGGGAGGAGAGGTGAGCAGTTCTTC.

The chain combines TRBV6-6 with TRBJ2-1; TRBD1 might be the D (5 bases). V lost 2 bases and J 6 bases, leaving 8 bases between the germline ends. The germline V gene has CDR1 MNHNY and CDR2 SVGAGI (reference sequence). The CDR3 is 13 residues long. The CDR3 nucleotides are TGTGCCAGCAGTTACGGGCAGGGCAATGAGCAGTTCTTC. Its translation is CASSYGQGNEQFF.

The chain has TRBV19 and TRBJ2-3, with 9 bases aligning to TRBD1. CDR3 length: 15 amino acids. CDR1 is LNHDA and CDR2 is SQIVND in the germline V gene (reference sequence). The J segment lost 11 bases and the V segment lost 6 bases, leaving 15 bases of the junction unmatched. Here the CDR3 DNA reads TGTGCCAGTAGATGGACAGGGGATGTTTCAATTAGGCAGTATTTT. This codes for CASRWTGDVSIRQYF.

This clone has only a few counts. The chain uses TRBV9 and TRBJ1-5; the D gene is possibly TRBD1 (5 bases). Trimming cost V 0 bases and J 7 bases, with 8 bases left between them. The germline CDR1 and CDR2 sequences are SGDLS and YYNGEE. CDR3 length: 13 residues. This CDR3 is CASSVAGGQPQHF. CDR3 in DNA: TGTGCCAGCAGCGTAGCCGGGGGACAGCCCCAGCATTTT.

This clone was observed once. J is TRBJ2-5 and V is TRBV9; 8 bases agree with TRBD2. Trimming at V came to 0 bases and at J to 5 bases, leaving 9 bases not matched to a gene. This CDR3 region has 16 residues. Germline V gives CDR1 SGDLS, CDR2 YYNGEE. In DNA form, the CDR3 reads TGTGCCAGCAGCGTAGGCGACGGGAGGGCCCGGGAGACCCAGTACTTC. Translation: CASSVGDGRARETQYF.

The V call is TRBV2, the J call TRBJ2-3, with TRBD2 identical over 15 bases. V was pared by 11 bases and J by 1 base, with 7 bases of the junction left unmatched. Germline V gene lookup returns CDR1 SNHLY and CDR2 FYNNEI. This CDR3 region has 16 residues. The CDR3 bases are TGTGCCTCTGGACTAGCGGGGGGGCGGGGCACAGATACGCAGTATTTT. Residues: CASGLAGGRGTDTQYF. The whole variable domain, remainder taken from reference TRBV2 and TRBJ2-3, is EPEVTQTPSHQVTQMGQEVILRCVPISNHLYFYWYRQILGQKVEFLVSFYNNEISEKSEIFDDQFSVERPDGSNFTLKIRSTKLEDSAMYFCASGLAGGRGTDTQYFGPGTRLTVL.

The chain links TRBV21-1 to TRBJ2-7. TRBV21-1 is a pseudogene locus. The CDR3 spans 16 residues. CDR3 loop: CASSKGQGSGGYEQYF. In nucleotides, the CDR3 is TGTGCCAGCAGCAAAGGACAGGGGAGCGGGGGATACGAGCAGTACTTC.

The V call is TRBV27, the J call TRBJ1-1, with 7 nucleotides matching TRBD1. CDR3 length: 13 amino acids. CDR1 is MNHEY and CDR2 is SMNVEV in the germline V gene (reference sequence). The V segment lost 4 bases and the J segment 6 bases; nucleotides outside the gene matches: 5. The CDR3 here is CASSSRQGAEAFF. CDR3 coding DNA: TGTGCCAGCAGTTCCCGGCAGGGGGCTGAAGCTTTCTTT.